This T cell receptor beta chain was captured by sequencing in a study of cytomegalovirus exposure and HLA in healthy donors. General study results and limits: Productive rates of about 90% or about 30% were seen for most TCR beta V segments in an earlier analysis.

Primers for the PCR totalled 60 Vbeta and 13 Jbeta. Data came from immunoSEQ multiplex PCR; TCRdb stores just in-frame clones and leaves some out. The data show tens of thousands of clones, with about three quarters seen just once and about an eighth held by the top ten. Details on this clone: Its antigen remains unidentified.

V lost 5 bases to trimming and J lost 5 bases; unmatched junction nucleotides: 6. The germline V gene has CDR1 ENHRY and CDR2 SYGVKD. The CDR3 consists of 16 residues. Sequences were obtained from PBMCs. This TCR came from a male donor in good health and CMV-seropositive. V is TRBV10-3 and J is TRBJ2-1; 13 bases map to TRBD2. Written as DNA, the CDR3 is TGTGCCATCAGTAGAACTAGCGGGGGGGCGGACAATGAGCAGTTCTTC. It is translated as CAISRTSGGADNEQFF.